Given below is one T cell receptor (beta chain) in context. The target of this receptor is not known. Base qualities are not at hand, and no much larger clone is one base apart. The germline V gene (reference sequence) specifies LNHNV as CDR1 and YYDKDF as CDR2. Trimming costs V 0 bases and J 2 bases, and their ends lie 14 bases apart. Its CDR3 holds 17 amino acids, cysteine through phenylalanine. The read is trimmed to its CDR3 DNA, 51 bases read in frame from base 1. For sequencing of the TCRbeta CDR3 region, genomic DNA was extracted from the sorted cells. TCRbeta CDR3 regions were sequenced using the immunoSEQ Assay. In TCRdb, the immuneACCESS table is reduced to in-frame sequences with V and J assigned. These tables do not hold every clone; where another copy was compared, an unresolved V gene accounts for under half, and the others remain unexplained. For this sample the table gives approximately 60,000 clones, of which approximately 86% were detected only once. The top ten hold around 10% of the sample.

Patients with autoimmune disease history or receiving systemic immunosuppression were excluded from the trial. Peripheral blood for TCR sequencing was drawn from every dose cohort at baseline, at cycle 4 day 1 and at cycle 7 day 1. Samples were obtained from an open-label, multicenter, first-in-human phase I dose-escalation trial of ivuxolimab. The trial enrolled adults with locally advanced or metastatic head and neck squamous cell, hepatocellular, melanoma or renal cell carcinoma. Before TCR sequencing, CD4+ and CD8+ T cells were separately sorted from peripheral blood. This sample stems from a study of OX40 agonist ivuxolimab in advanced cancers. Background for the entire study: Ivuxolimab, which targeted the costimulatory receptor OX40 (CD134), was an agonistic, fully human IgG2 monoclonal antibody. Intravenous ivuxolimab was administered to patients every 2 weeks at six dose levels: 0.01, 0.1, 0.3, 1.5, 3 and 10 mg/kg. Among the roughly 52 dose-escalation patients, around 20 had hepatocellular carcinoma, roughly 15 melanoma, 9 renal cell carcinoma and 9 head and neck cancer. The dose-escalation cohort was about 86% male with a mean age of about 60 years, ranging from roughly 20 to 80. Patients were allowed to have had prior anti-PD-1, anti-PD-L1 or anti-CTLA-4 therapy, and around 40% of the dose-escalation patients had previously received checkpoint inhibitors. Three dose-escalation patients achieved partial responses, one with hepatocellular carcinoma and two with cutaneous melanoma. Peripheral TCRbeta sequencing was intended to test whether TCR sequence diversity was altered and clonal T-cell expansion was caused by ivuxolimab. The paper reports the monotherapy dose-escalation portion (N = 52 patients) of the phase I ivuxolimab trial.

Beyond this particular receptor, the publication reports: At doses of 0.1 to 3.0 mg/kg, clonal expansion of both CD4+ and CD8+ blood T cells was observed from baseline to week 6. After ivuxolimab, more expanded clones were found on average in CD8+ T cells than in CD4+ T cells. Antigen specificity was not determined for the clonally expanded peripheral T cells. In the 0.1-3.0 mg/kg groups, partial responders had among the lowest normalized peripheral clonal expansion, particularly in CD8+ T cells. Low levels of normalized T-cell clonal expansion were also seen in some patients who did not respond.

The source material was CD4+ or CD8+ T cells sorted from blood, sampled in a trial of the OX40 agonist ivuxolimab. The clonotype originates from an adult with an advanced solid tumor such as melanoma, head and neck, liver or kidney cancer. Recombination connected TRBV15 to TRBJ2-1, with the D gene not clear enough to name. The CDR3 corresponds to CATSRDRLPNPYNEQFF. The DNA sequence reads TGTGCCACCAGCAGAGATCGGCTACCAAACCCCTACAATGAGCAGTTCTTC.